Presented here are 30 T cell receptor beta chains from one specimen sequenced in a study of blood T cell repertoires in COVID-19. Assay used: immunoSEQ multiplex PCR; TCRdb lists only in-frame clones, some missing. The data contain around 190,000 clones, 84% of them seen just once; the ten biggest clones take up 13%. The sequencing input was peripheral blood. These receptors were taken from a human donor in a cohort sampled during active COVID-19.

The chain couples TRBV7-6 to TRBJ2-7, with a tentative D call TRBD2 (5 bases). Looked up from germline, CDR1 is SGHVS and CDR2 is FNYEAQ. V was pared by 5 bases and J by 5 bases, with 19 bases between. CDR3 length: 15 amino acids. CDR3 protein: CASSPLGGVGDEQYF. The CDR3 DNA is TGTGCCAGCAGCCCCCTGGGCGGCGTGGGAGACGAGCAGTACTTC.

The rearrangement joins TRBV18 to TRBJ1-1; 12 positions match TRBD1. CDR1 is KGHSH, CDR2 LQKENI, per germline. With V trimmed by 2 bases and J by 3 bases, 7 bases remained unmatched. This CDR3 spans 17 amino acids. The CDR3 DNA follows: TGTGCCAGCTCACCAGGGACAGGGGGCGAGTCGGACACTGAAGCTTTCTTT. Its translation is CASSPGTGGESDTEAFF.

This clone was observed a handful of times. This chain links TRBV6-1 with TRBJ1-1, with 8 bases aligning to TRBD1. Germline CDR1 reads MNHNS; CDR2 reads SASEGT. This CDR3 comprises 17 residues. V lost 4 bases, J lost 5 bases, and 15 bases stayed unmatched. The CDR3 protein is CASSGPGTGSGGTEAFF. The CDR3 DNA reads TGTGCCAGCAGTGGACCGGGGACAGGCTCTGGGGGGACTGAAGCTTTCTTT.

The gene calls are TRBV18 and TRBJ2-2, with D tentatively TRBD1 (6 bases). Trimming removed 3 bases at V and 4 bases at J, with 15 bases between. CDR3 length: 16 residues. Per the germline V gene, CDR1 is KGHSH and CDR2 is LQKENI. The CDR3 DNA sequence: TGTGCCAGCTCACCCACCCACCCAGGGGTCACCGGGGAGCTGTTTTTT. This sequence encodes CASSPTHPGVTGELFF.

The chain recombines TRBV11-1 with TRBJ2-1; 11 bases are a match to TRBD1. The CDR3 spans 15 residues. V lost 5 bases, J lost 8 bases, and 8 bases stayed unmatched. The V gene's germline CDR1 is SGHAT and CDR2 FQDESV (reference sequence). CDR3 in amino acids: CASSRGQGAHHEQFF. DNA of the CDR3: TGTGCCAGCAGCCGAGGACAGGGGGCGCACCATGAGCAGTTCTTC. Full variable domain (remainder filled in from reference TRBV11-1 and TRBJ2-1): EAEVAQSPRYKITEKSQAVAFWCDPISGHATLYWYRQILGQGPELLVQFQDESVVDDSQLPKDRFSAERLKGVDSTLKIQPAELGDSAMYLCASSRGQGAHHEQFFGPGTRLTVL.

The chain uses TRBV7-2 and TRBJ1-2, with D perhaps TRBD1 (6 bases). V shed 2 bases and J shed 4 bases, with 14 bases lying between them. Germline assignment: CDR1 SGHTA and CDR2 FQGNSA. This CDR3 has 15 residues. The CDR3 DNA follows: TGTGCCAGCAGCTTAAGGCCGGGGGGCGTCTATGGCTACACCTTC. The encoded protein is CASSLRPGGVYGYTF.

The chain joins TRBV18 to TRBJ1-1; D ambiguous. V lost 3 bases and J 0 bases, leaving 8 bases between the germline ends. CDR1 and CDR2 (germline): KGHSH, LQKENI. The CDR3 is 14 amino acids. This chain's CDR3 is CASSPDYMNTEAFF. Written as DNA, the CDR3 is TGTGCCAGCTCACCCGATTACATGAACACTGAAGCTTTCTTT.

This chain links TRBV27 with TRBJ2-5, with 7 bases aligning to TRBD1. V was clipped by 5 bases and J by 1 base; unmatched bases: 4. The CDR3 sequence is 14 residues long. Germline CDR1 is MNHEY and CDR2 is SMNVEV (reference sequence). The CDR3 region is CASSRSGGQETQYF. CDR3 DNA: TGTGCCAGCAGTCGCTCAGGGGGCCAAGAGACCCAGTACTTC.

This rearrangement joins TRBV7-2 to TRBJ2-5; 9 bases map to TRBD2. The germline V gene encodes CDR1 SGHTA and CDR2 FQGNSA. V lost 5 bases to trimming and J lost 5 bases; unmatched junction nucleotides: 6. This CDR3 has 14 amino acids. The CDR3 reads CASSPSGLAETQYF. DNA of the CDR3: TGTGCCAGCAGCCCTAGCGGACTAGCGGAGACCCAGTACTTC. The full variable domain, with the rest looked up from reference TRBV7-2 and TRBJ2-5, is GAGVSQSPSNKVTEKGKDVELRCDPISGHTALYWYRQSLGQGLEFLIYFQGNSAPDKSGLPSDRFSAERTGGSVSTLTIQRTQQEDSAVYLCASSPSGLAETQYFGPGTRLLVL.

The chain recombines TRBV5-4 with TRBJ2-4, with 7 bases aligning to TRBD1. The J segment lost 0 bases and the V segment lost 4 bases, leaving 4 bases of the junction unmatched. From germline, CDR1 is SGHNT and CDR2 YYREEE (reference sequence). The CDR3 spans 15 residues. The CDR3 DNA is TGTGCCAGCAGCGTACGACAGGGAGCCAAAAACATTCAGTACTTC. Translating gives CASSVRQGAKNIQYF.

This chain connects TRBV6-4 to TRBJ1-2, with TRBD1 identical over 11 bases. V lost 3 bases and J lost 4; bases outside the gene matches: 1. The germline V gene encodes CDR1 MRHNA and CDR2 SNTAGT. The CDR3 has 14 residues. The CDR3 here is CASSEGQGAYGYTF. For the CDR3, the DNA is TGTGCCAGCAGTGAAGGACAGGGGGCCTATGGCTACACCTTC.

The V call is TRBV28, the J call TRBJ1-2, with 11 bases matching TRBD1. V lost 8 bases to trimming and J lost 4 bases; unmatched junction nucleotides: 3. The germline V gene encodes CDR1 MDHEN and CDR2 SYDVKM. This CDR3 spans 13 amino acids. CDR3 sequence: CASPGQGGYGYTF. Written as DNA, the CDR3 is TGTGCCAGCCCGGGACAGGGGGGCTATGGCTACACCTTC.

This clone is a singleton in its sample. V is TRBV7-8 and J is TRBJ1-6, with 10 bases lining up with TRBD1. Germline CDR1 and CDR2: SGHVS and FQNEAQ. The CDR3 spans 15 residues. V lost 6 bases and J lost 9; bases outside the gene matches: 8. The CDR3 DNA is TGTGCCAGCAGTCCGGACAGGGGGTTAGGTTCACCCCTCCACTTT. Amino acid sequence: CASSPDRGLGSPLHF.

The chain has TRBV30 and TRBJ1-2; no definite D call. CDR1 is GTSNPN, CDR2 SVGIG, per germline (reference sequence). The V and J ends lost 0 bases and 3 bases respectively, with 14 bases between them. The CDR3 runs to 15 residues. The CDR3 protein is CAWSVQGLMDYGYTF. For the CDR3, the DNA is TGTGCCTGGAGTGTTCAAGGACTAATGGACTATGGCTACACCTTC.

This sequence joins TRBV2 and TRBJ2-3; TRBD2 aligns across 7 bases. The CDR3 has 15 amino acids. Germline V gives CDR1 SNHLY, CDR2 FYNNEI. V shed 4 bases and J 0 bases; nucleotides not matched to a gene: 4. CDR3 nucleotide sequence: TGTGCCAGCAGTGGCCGCGGGGGTAGCACAGATACGCAGTATTTT. Its protein is CASSGRGGSTDTQYF.

This chain joins TRBV24-1 and TRBJ1-2; D possibly corresponds to TRBD1 (6 bases). The CDR3 runs 13 residues. The V and J ends lost 4 bases and 8 bases respectively, with 13 bases between them. The V gene's germline CDR1 is KGHDR and CDR2 SFDVKD. CDR3 DNA sequence: TGTGCCACCAGTGACACAGGGACGGGGGGCTACACCTTC. Protein sequence: CATSDTGTGGYTF.

In nucleotides, the CDR3 is TGTGCCAGCAGCCCACAGCGGGAGGTATTCGAGCAGTACTTC. It yields the protein CASSPQREVFEQYF. J is TRBJ2-7 and V is TRBV28; 9 positions agree with TRBD2. The germline CDR1 and CDR2 sequences are MDHEN and SYDVKM. V dropped 6 bases and J dropped 6; count of bases not matched to a gene: 9. The CDR3 is 14 residues long.

This rearrangement joins TRBV12-3 or TRBV12-4 to TRBJ1-2; tentatively, D is TRBD1 (5 bases). The CDR3 is 12 amino acids. V was trimmed by 10 bases and J by 2 bases, leaving 11 bases between them. CDR3 sequence (DNA): TGTGCCACCCGGGGGGTAAACTATGGCTACACCTTC. This codes for CATRGVNYGYTF.

The chain combines TRBV28 with TRBJ1-2; D gene unclear. The CDR3 runs 12 residues. V shed 3 bases and J shed 5 bases, with 7 bases lying between them. CDR1 MDHEN and CDR2 SYDVKM come from the germline V gene. CDR3 loop: CASSFSPYGYTF. The DNA of the CDR3 is TGTGCCAGCAGTTTCTCCCCGTATGGCTACACCTTC.

V and J are TRBV6-2 or TRBV6-3 and TRBJ1-5; 8 bases agree with TRBD1. The V and J ends lost 6 bases and 1 base, in that order; junction bases with no gene match: 5. This CDR3 is built from 15 residues. CDR1 MNHEY and CDR2 SVGEGT come from the germline V gene. The CDR3 sequence is CASSATGASNQPQHF. The CDR3 DNA sequence: TGTGCCAGCAGCGCGACAGGGGCCAGCAATCAGCCCCAGCATTTT.

The chain recombines TRBV4-1 with TRBJ1-5, with 8 positions matching TRBD1. CDR1 MGHRA and CDR2 YSYEKL come from the germline V gene. The V gene end was trimmed by 1 base and the J gene end by 2 bases; junction bases not matched to a gene: 1. The CDR3 sequence is 15 residues long. The CDR3 reads CASSQATGGNQPQHF. In DNA form, the CDR3 reads TGCGCCAGCAGCCAAGCGACAGGGGGCAATCAGCCCCAGCATTTT.

This chain links TRBV4-2 with TRBJ2-7; D is perhaps TRBD1 (5 bases). The V and J ends lost 0 bases and 3 bases respectively, with 15 bases between them. The CDR3 covers 16 residues. CDR1 is LGHNA, CDR2 YNFKEQ, per germline. CDR3 residues: CASSQDLDSNYYEQYF. Here the CDR3 DNA reads TGTGCCAGCAGCCAAGATCTAGACAGCAACTACTACGAGCAGTACTTC.

This rearrangement joins TRBV7-2 to TRBJ2-7; D is unresolved. Deletions cut 0 bases from V and 6 bases from J, with 9 bases between. CDR1 is SGHTA and CDR2 is FQGNSA in the germline V gene. This CDR3 comprises 13 residues. The CDR3 DNA follows: TGTGCCAGCAGCTTAGCGAGCTCGGGCGAGCAGTACTTC. This encodes CASSLASSGEQYF.

The rearrangement joins TRBV7-9 to TRBJ2-5; 8 nucleotides match TRBD1. Germline loops: CDR1 SEHNR, CDR2 FQNEAQ (reference sequence). CDR3 length: 14 amino acids. The J segment lost 5 bases and the V segment lost 5 bases, leaving 7 bases of the junction unmatched. The CDR3 nucleotides are TGTGCCAGCAGCATCGGACAGGGTGGGGAGACCCAGTACTTC. The encoded protein is CASSIGQGGETQYF.

This clone was counted a few times. The gene calls are TRBV19 and TRBJ2-1, with 7 bases identical to TRBD1. Germline CDR1 is LNHDA and CDR2 is SQIVND (reference sequence). V trimming: 1 base; J trimming: 7 bases; junction bases outside the gene matches: 4. The CDR3 is made up of 14 amino acids. In DNA form, the CDR3 reads TGTGCCAGTAGTATAGGACAGGGAAGTAATGAGCAGTTCTTC. This codes for CASSIGQGSNEQFF.

The J gene is TRBJ2-1, the V gene TRBV19; the match to TRBD2 covers 16 bases. CDR3 length: 20 residues. The germline gives CDR1 LNHDA, CDR2 SQIVND (reference sequence). V gave up 5 bases and J gave up 2 bases; unmatched junction bases: 12. CDR3 DNA: TGTGCCAGTAGTGTAACGGGACTAGCGGGAGGGCCCAATCCCTACAATGAGCAGTTCTTC. Protein product: CASSVTGLAGGPNPYNEQFF.

V usage is TRBV2 and J usage is TRBJ1-5; D not resolved. This CDR3 has 14 amino acids. Germline CDR1 reads SNHLY; CDR2 reads FYNNEI. Trimming pared 5 bases from V and 0 bases from J, leaving 8 bases between. CDR3 loop: CASSQGPSNQPQHF. In DNA, the CDR3 is TGTGCCAGCAGTCAAGGGCCTAGCAATCAGCCCCAGCATTTT.

The gene calls are TRBV6-5 and TRBJ1-1; D remains ambiguous. This CDR3 comprises 13 residues. Trimming took 6 bases from V and 1 from J, leaving 9 bases between them. Germline values: CDR1 MNHEY, CDR2 SVGAGI. The DNA for the CDR3 is TGTGCCAGCAGGGGGAGAAGGAACACTGAAGCTTTCTTT. It translates to CASRGRRNTEAFF.

The CDR3 reads CASKDRAFNYGYTF. As DNA, the CDR3 is TGTGCCAGCAAGGACAGGGCCTTTAACTATGGCTACACCTTC. The rearrangement joins TRBV6-5 to TRBJ1-2; 8 nucleotides line up with TRBD1. With V trimmed by 7 bases and J by 1 base, 5 bases remained unmatched. The CDR3 contains 14 residues. Germline CDR1 is MNHEY and CDR2 is SVGAGI.

The chain uses TRBV5-6 and TRBJ1-2; no clear D. CDR1 is SGHDT, CDR2 YYEEEE, per germline. V lost 4 bases and J lost 7, with 17 bases in between. The CDR3 is made up of 14 amino acids. In nucleotides, the CDR3 is TGTGCCAGCAGCCCGCCGGACTCAGCGGGTGGCTACACCTTC. Its protein is CASSPPDSAGGYTF.